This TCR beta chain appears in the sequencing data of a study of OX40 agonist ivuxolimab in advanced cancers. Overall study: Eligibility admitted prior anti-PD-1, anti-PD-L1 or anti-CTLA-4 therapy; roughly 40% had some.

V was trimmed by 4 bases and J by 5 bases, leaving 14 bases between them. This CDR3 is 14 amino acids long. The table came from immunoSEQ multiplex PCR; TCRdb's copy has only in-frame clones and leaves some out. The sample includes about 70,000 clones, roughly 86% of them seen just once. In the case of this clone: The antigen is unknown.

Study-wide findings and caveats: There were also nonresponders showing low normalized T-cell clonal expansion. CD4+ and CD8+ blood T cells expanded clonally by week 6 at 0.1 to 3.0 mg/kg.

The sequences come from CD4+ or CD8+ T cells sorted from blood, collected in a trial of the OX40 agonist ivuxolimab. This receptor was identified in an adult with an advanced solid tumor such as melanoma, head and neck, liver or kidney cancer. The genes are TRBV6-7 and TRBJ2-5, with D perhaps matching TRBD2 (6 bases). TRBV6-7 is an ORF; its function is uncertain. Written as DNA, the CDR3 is TGTGCCAGCAGTTCGACGCGGGGACCGGAGACCCAGTACTTC. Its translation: CASSSTRGPETQYF.